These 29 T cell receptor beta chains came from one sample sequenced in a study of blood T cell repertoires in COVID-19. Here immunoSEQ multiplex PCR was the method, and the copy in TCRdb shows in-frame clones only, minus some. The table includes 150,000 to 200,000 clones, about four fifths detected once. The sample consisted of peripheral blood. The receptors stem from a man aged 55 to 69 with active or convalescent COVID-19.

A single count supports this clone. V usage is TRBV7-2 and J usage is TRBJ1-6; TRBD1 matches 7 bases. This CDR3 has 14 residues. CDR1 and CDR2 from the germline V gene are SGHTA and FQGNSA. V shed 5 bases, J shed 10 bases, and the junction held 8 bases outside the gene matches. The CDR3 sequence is CASSPRQGYSPLHF. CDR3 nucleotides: TGTGCCAGCAGCCCCCGACAGGGTTACTCACCCCTCCACTTT.

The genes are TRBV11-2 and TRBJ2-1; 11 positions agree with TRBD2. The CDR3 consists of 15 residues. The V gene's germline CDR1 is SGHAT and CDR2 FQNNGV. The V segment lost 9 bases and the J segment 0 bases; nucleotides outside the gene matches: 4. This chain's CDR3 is CASSGGASSYNEQFF. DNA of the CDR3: TGTGCCAGTAGCGGGGGGGCCTCCTCCTACAATGAGCAGTTCTTC.

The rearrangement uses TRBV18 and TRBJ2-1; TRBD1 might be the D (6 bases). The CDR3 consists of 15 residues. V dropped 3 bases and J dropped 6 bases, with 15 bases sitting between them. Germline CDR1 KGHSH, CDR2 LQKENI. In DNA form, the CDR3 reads TGTGCCAGCTCACCGGGACAAGGGAGTCTCAATGAGCAGTTCTTC. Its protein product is CASSPGQGSLNEQFF.

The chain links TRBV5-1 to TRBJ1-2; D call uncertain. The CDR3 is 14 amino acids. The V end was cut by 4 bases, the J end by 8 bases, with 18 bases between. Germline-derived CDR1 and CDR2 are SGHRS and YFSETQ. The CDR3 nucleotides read TGCGCCAGCAGCAAAGAGAGGGATCCCTGGGGCTACACCTTC. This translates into CASSKERDPWGYTF.

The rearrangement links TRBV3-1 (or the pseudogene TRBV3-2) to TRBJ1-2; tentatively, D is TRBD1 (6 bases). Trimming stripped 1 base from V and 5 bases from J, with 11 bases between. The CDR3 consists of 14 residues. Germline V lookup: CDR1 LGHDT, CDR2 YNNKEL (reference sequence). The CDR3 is CASSQADSHYGYTF. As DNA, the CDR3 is TGTGCCAGCAGCCAAGCGGACAGTCATTATGGCTACACCTTC.

The CDR3 loop is CASSSLSGYEQYF. The CDR3 nucleotides read TGTGCCAGCAGCTCTCTGTCGGGGTACGAGCAGTACTTC. The chain employs TRBV11-2 and TRBJ2-7; D might be TRBD2 (5 bases). Germline-derived CDR1 and CDR2 are SGHAT and FQNNGV. V was pared by 4 bases and J by 4 bases, with 11 bases between. This CDR3 comprises 13 residues.

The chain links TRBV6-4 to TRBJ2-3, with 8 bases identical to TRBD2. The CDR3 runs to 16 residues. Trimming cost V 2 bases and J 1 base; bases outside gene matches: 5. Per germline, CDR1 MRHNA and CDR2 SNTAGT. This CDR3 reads CASSDTGLAGTDTQYF. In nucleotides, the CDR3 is TGTGCCAGCAGTGACACCGGACTAGCTGGCACAGATACGCAGTATTTT.

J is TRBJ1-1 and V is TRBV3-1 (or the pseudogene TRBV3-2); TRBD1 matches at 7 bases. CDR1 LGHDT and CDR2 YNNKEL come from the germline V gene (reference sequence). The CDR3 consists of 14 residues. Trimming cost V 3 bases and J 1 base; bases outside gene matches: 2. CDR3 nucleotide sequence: TGTGCCAGCAGCCAGAGGGACAGGAACACTGAAGCTTTCTTT. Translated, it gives CASSQRDRNTEAFF.

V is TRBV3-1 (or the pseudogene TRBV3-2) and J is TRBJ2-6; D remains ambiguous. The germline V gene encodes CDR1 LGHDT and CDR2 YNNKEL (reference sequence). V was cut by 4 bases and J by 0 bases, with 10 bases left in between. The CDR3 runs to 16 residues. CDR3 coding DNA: TGTGCCAGCAGCCTTCCGGTTCGCTCTGGGGCCAACGTCCTGACTTTC. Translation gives CASSLPVRSGANVLTF.

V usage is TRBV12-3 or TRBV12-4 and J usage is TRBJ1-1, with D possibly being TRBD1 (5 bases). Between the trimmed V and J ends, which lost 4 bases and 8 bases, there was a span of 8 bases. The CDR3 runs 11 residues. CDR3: CASSYRSEAFF. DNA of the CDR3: TGTGCCAGCAGTTACAGGTCAGAAGCTTTCTTT.

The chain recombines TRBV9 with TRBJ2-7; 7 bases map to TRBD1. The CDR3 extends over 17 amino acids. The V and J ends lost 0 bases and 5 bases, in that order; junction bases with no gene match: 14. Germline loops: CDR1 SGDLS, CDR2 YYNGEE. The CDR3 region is CASSVGGERGLSHEQYF. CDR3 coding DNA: TGTGCCAGCAGCGTAGGGGGTGAGAGGGGGCTGAGCCACGAGCAGTACTTC.

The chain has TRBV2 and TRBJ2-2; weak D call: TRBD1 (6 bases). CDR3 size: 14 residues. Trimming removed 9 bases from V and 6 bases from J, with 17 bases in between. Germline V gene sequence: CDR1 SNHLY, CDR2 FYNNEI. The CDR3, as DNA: TGTGCCAGAGGCTTAGAGGGGGTTCCCGGGGAGCTGTTTTTT. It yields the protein CARGLEGVPGELFF.

The CDR3 reads CASRAWASYEQYF. The CDR3, as DNA: TGTGCCAGCAGGGCCTGGGCCTCCTACGAGCAGTACTTC. The chain couples TRBV2 to TRBJ2-7, with D hard to call. V lost 6 bases and J lost 0, with 9 bases in between. Germline CDR1 is SNHLY and CDR2 is FYNNEI. This CDR3 spans 13 amino acids.

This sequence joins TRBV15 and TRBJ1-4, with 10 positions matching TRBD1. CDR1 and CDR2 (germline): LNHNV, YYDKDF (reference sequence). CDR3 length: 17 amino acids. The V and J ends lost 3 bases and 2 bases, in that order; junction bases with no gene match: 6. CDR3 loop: CATSRGRQGATNEKLFF. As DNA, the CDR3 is TGTGCCACCAGCAGGGGGAGACAGGGGGCGACTAATGAAAAACTGTTTTTT.

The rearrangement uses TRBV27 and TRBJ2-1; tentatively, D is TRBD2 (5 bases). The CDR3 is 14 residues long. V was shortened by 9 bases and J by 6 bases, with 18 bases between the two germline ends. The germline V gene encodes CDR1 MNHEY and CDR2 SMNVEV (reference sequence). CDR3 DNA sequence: TGTGCCAGTAAAACGGTCGCGGGCTTCAATGAGCAGTTCTTC. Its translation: CASKTVAGFNEQFF.

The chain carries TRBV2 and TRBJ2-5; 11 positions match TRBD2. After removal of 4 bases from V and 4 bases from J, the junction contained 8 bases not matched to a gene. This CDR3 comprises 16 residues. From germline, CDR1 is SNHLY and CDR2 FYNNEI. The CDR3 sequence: CASSGYSGGAVETQYF. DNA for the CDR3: TGTGCCAGCAGTGGGTATAGCGGGGGGGCTGTAGAGACCCAGTACTTC.

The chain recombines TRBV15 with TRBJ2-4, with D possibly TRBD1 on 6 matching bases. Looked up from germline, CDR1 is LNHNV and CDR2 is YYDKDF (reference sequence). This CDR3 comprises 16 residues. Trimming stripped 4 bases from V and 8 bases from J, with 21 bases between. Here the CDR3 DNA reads TGTGCCACCAGCACCCGACAAACAGGGTTCACGGACATTCAGTACTTC. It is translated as CATSTRQTGFTDIQYF.

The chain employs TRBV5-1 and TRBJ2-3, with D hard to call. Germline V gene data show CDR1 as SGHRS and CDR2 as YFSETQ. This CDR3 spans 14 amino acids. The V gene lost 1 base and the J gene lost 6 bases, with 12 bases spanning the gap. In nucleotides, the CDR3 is TGCGCCAGCAGCTTGCAGCAGGATACCGATACGCAGTATTTT. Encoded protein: CASSLQQDTDTQYF.

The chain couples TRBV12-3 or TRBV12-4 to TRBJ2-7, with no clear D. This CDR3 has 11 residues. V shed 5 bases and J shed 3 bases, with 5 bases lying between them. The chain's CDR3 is CASSSHYEQYF. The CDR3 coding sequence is TGTGCCAGCAGTAGCCACTACGAGCAGTACTTC.

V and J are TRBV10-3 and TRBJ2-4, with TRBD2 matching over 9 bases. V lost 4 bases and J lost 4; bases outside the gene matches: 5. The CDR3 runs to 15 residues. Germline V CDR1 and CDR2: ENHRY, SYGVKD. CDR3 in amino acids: CAISGTSAEKNIQYF. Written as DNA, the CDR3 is TGTGCCATCAGTGGGACTAGCGCGGAAAAAAACATTCAGTACTTC.

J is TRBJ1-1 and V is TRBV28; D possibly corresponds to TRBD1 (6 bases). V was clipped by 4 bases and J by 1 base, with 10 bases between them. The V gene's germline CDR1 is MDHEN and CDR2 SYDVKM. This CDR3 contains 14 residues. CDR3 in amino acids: CASSSGGPNTEAFF. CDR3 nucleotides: TGTGCCAGCAGTTCGGGGGGGCCGAACACTGAAGCTTTCTTT.

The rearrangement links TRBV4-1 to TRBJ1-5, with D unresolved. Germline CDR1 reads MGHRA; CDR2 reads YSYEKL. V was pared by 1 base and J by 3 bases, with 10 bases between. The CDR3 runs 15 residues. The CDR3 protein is CASSQGLTNNQPQHF. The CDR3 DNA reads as TGCGCCAGCAGCCAAGGACTGACGAACAATCAGCCCCAGCATTTT.

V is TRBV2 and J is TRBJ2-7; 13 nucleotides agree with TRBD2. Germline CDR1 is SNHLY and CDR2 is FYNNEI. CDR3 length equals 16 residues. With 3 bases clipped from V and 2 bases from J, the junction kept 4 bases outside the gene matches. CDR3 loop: CASSEILAGGPYEQYF. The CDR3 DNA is TGTGCCAGCAGTGAGATACTAGCGGGGGGGCCCTACGAGCAGTACTTC.

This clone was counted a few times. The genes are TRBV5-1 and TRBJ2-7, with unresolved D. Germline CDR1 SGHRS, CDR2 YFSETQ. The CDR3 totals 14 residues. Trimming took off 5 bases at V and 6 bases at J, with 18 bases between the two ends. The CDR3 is CASRGPGGTREQYF. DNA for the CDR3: TGCGCCAGCAGAGGTCCAGGTGGTACACGCGAGCAGTACTTC.

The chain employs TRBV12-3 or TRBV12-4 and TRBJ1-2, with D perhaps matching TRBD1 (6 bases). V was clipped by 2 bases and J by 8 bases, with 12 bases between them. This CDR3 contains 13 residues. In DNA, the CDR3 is TGTGCCAGCAGTTTAAACGGGGGGCAGGGCTACACCTTC. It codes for CASSLNGGQGYTF.

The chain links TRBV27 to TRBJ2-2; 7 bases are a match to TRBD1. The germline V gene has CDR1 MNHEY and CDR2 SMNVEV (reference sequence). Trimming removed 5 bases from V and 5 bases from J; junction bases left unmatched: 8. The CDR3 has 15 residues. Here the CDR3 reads CASSQGVSETGELFF. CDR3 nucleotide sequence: TGTGCCAGCAGTCAGGGGGTTTCGGAAACCGGGGAGCTGTTTTTT.

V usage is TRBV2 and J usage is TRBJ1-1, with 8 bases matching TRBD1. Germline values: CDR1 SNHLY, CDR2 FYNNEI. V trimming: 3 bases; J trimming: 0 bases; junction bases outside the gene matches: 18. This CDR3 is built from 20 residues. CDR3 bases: TGTGCCAGCAGTGACGACAGGGGCTCCTGGAATCCTAGTATGAACACTGAAGCTTTCTTT. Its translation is CASSDDRGSWNPSMNTEAFF.

CDR3 DNA sequence: TGTGCCAGCAGCACGGGACAGGGATCAGATACGCAGTATTTT. Translating gives CASSTGQGSDTQYF. V gene TRBV6-5 combines with J gene TRBJ2-3; 9 bases agree with TRBD1. The trim removed 6 bases at V and 4 bases at J, leaving 5 bases unmatched. The CDR3 is 14 amino acids. Germline loops: CDR1 MNHEY, CDR2 SVGAGI.

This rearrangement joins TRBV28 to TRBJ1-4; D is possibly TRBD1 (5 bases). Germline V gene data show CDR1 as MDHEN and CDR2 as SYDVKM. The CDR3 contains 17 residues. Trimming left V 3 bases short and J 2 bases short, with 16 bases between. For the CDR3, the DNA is TGTGCCAGCAGTTTTTCAGGGCCAATGCCGACTAATGAAAAACTGTTTTTT. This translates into CASSFSGPMPTNEKLFF.